Here is one T cell receptor (beta chain) with its context. Its antigen is unknown. The data derive from a study of beta chain features in type 1 diabetes. Regarding the study as a whole: PCR might favor shorter templates, but any such skew would affect patients and controls equally. Shortening of TCRB CDR3s, moderate but significant, appeared in all four CD4+ subsets of Type 1 diabetes patients. The naive, central memory and Treg TCRB repertoires looked more alike in patients than they did in healthy donors.

This CDR3 comprises 16 residues. The ends were cut back, 3 bases at V and 0 bases at J, with 15 bases in the middle. The germline V gene encodes CDR1 SQVTM and CDR2 ANQGSEA. What was sequenced were expressed TCRB transcripts, since all of the isolated RNA had been reverse transcribed. Sequenced by immunoSEQ multiplex PCR; TCRdb stores in-frame clones only, minus some. Among some 44,000 clones listed, 66% were seen once. The clonotype comes from a woman aged 18-35 years with type 1 diabetes. Sequencing used Tregs from blood. V usage is TRBV29-1 and J usage is TRBJ2-1, with D tentatively TRBD2 (6 bases). The CDR3 spells CSVDDIGLTSYNEQFF. The CDR3 DNA sequence: TGCAGCGTTGATGACATTGGACTAACCTCCTACAATGAGCAGTTCTTC.